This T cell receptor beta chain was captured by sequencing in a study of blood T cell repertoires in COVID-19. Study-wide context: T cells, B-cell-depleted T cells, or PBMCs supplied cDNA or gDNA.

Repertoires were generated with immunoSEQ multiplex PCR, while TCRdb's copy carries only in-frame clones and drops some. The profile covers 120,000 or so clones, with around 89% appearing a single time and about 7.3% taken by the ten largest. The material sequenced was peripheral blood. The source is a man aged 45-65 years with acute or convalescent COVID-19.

The CDR3 sequence: CASSLTSNNEQFF. CDR3 coding DNA: TGTGCCAGCAGTCTGACTAGTAACAATGAGCAGTTCTTC. The chain is built from TRBV6-5 and TRBJ2-1; the D gene is possibly TRBD2 (6 bases). There are 13 residues in the CDR3. V shed 5 bases and J shed 5 bases, with 10 bases lying between them. Germline V gives CDR1 MNHEY, CDR2 SVGAGI.